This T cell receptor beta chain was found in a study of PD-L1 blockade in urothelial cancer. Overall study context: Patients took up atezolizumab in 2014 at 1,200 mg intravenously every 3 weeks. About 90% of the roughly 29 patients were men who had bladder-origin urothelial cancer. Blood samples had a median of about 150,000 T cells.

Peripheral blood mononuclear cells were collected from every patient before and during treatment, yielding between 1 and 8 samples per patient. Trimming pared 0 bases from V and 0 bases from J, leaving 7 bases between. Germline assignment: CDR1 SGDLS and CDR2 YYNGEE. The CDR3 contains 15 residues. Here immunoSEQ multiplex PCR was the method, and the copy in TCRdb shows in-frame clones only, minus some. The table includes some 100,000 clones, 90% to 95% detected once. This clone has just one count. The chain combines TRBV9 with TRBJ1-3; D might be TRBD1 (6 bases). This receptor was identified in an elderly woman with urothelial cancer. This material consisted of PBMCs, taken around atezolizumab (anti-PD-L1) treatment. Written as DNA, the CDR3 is TGTGCCAGCAGCGTAGAAGGGGGCTCTGGAAACACCATATATTTT. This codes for CASSVEGGSGNTIYF.